This T cell receptor (beta chain) originates from a study of CD8+ T cells in alopecia areata. Peripheral blood, together with lesional scalp punch biopsies, was collected from alopecia areata patients. Germline V gene lookup returns CDR1 MNHEY and CDR2 SMNVEV (reference sequence). With 3 bases removed from V and 2 bases from J, the gap between germline ends came to 9 bases. CDR3 size: 14 residues. As the sequencing template, cDNA was produced by extracting RNA and reverse transcribing it. Assay: immunoSEQ multiplex PCR; the TCRdb copy retains only in-frame clones and omits some. The sample consists of under 15,000 clones, approximately 53% of them appearing once.

The chain uses TRBV27 and TRBJ2-3; possible D gene TRBD1, 5 bases. This TCR derives from a human donor with alopecia areata. Input material: skin. CDR3 in amino acids: CASSLGLYTDTQYF. CDR3 coding DNA: TGTGCCAGCAGTTTGGGGCTATACACAGATACGCAGTATTTT.